These 32 T cell receptor beta chains were all obtained from the same sample, sequenced in a study of blood T cell repertoires in COVID-19. The data were produced by immunoSEQ multiplex PCR, yet TCRdb's version contains in-frame clones alone and is incomplete. The sample yields roughly 310,000 clones, 85% to 90% seen once. Sample: peripheral blood. The receptors shown here come from a woman aged 25 to 39 with COVID-19, enrolled during active disease.

A few counts support this clone. V gene TRBV28 combines with J gene TRBJ1-2, with D unresolved. With 6 bases removed from V and 6 bases from J, the gap between germline ends came to 14 bases. This CDR3 has 13 amino acids. CDR1 is MDHEN and CDR2 is SYDVKM in the germline V gene. In DNA form, the CDR3 reads TGTGCCAGCAGCTCAGGAGGTGTGGATGGCTACACCTTC. Translated, it gives CASSSGGVDGYTF.

The chain has TRBV9 and TRBJ2-7; 11 bases are a match to TRBD1. The trim removed 4 bases at V and 3 bases at J, leaving 9 bases unmatched. This CDR3 is built from 16 residues. Germline V CDR1 and CDR2: SGDLS, YYNGEE. In nucleotides, the CDR3 is TGTGCCAGCAGCCCCCGCTTAGGGACAGGGGGCTACGAGCAGTACTTC. It codes for CASSPRLGTGGYEQYF.

Regarding this clone: This sample also contains other DNA sequences that code for the same CDR3. This chain joins TRBV12-3 or TRBV12-4 and TRBJ1-1, with 10 nucleotides matching TRBD1. This CDR3 is built from 13 residues. After removal of 6 bases from V and 5 bases from J, the junction contained 3 bases not matched to a gene. The CDR3 here is CASSWTGGTEAFF. CDR3 DNA: TGTGCCAGCAGCTGGACAGGGGGAACTGAAGCTTTCTTT.

The chain couples TRBV6-1 to TRBJ2-6; the match to TRBD1 covers 9 bases. J gave up 0 bases and V 0 bases, and 3 bases lay outside the gene matches. The V gene's germline CDR1 is MNHNS and CDR2 SASEGT. The CDR3 is 18 residues long. In DNA form, the CDR3 reads TGTGCCAGCAGTGAAGCGACAGGGGGATACTCTGGGGCCAACGTCCTGACTTTC. It specifies CASSEATGGYSGANVLTF.

This chain links TRBV15 with TRBJ2-2; perhaps TRBD1 as D (5 bases). The CDR3 has 16 residues. Germline V lookup: CDR1 LNHNV, CDR2 YYDKDF (reference sequence). The V end was cut by 1 base, the J end by 0 bases, with 9 bases between. Written as DNA, the CDR3 is TGTGCCACCAGCAGAGCGCCAGGGACGAACACCGGGGAGCTGTTTTTT. Translated: CATSRAPGTNTGELFF. The full variable domain, completed using reference TRBV15 and TRBJ2-2, is DAMVIQNPRYQVTQFGKPVTLSCSQTLNHNVMYWYQQKSSQAPKLLFHYYDKDFNNEADTPDNFQSRRPNTSFCFLDIRSPGLGDTAMYLCATSRAPGTNTGELFFGEGSRLTVL.

This chain connects TRBV7-9 to TRBJ2-1; the D is unclear. CDR1 is SEHNR, CDR2 FQNEAQ, per germline (reference sequence). This CDR3 is built from 14 residues. V lost 2 bases and J 3 bases, leaving 8 bases between the germline ends. The CDR3 coding sequence is TGTGCCAGCAGCTTACAGGATAACTACAATGAGCAGTTCTTC. This encodes CASSLQDNYNEQFF.

The chain employs TRBV28 and TRBJ1-2; the match to TRBD1 covers 10 bases. The CDR3 runs 14 residues. With V trimmed by 6 bases and J by 7 bases, 8 bases remained unmatched. Germline CDR1 reads MDHEN; CDR2 reads SYDVKM. DNA for the CDR3: TGTGCCAGCAGGACAGGGGGCCAGAACCTTGGCTACACCTTC. Its translation is CASRTGGQNLGYTF.

V is TRBV5-1 and J is TRBJ2-2; the D is unclear. Trimming removed 5 bases at V and 7 bases at J, with 15 bases between. Germline CDR1 reads SGHRS; CDR2 reads YFSETQ. The CDR3 totals 14 residues. The CDR3 is CASRVAAVGGELFF. The CDR3 region has the DNA TGCGCCAGCAGGGTGGCGGCAGTTGGCGGGGAGCTGTTTTTT.

The chain combines TRBV4-2 with TRBJ1-6; 7 bases map to TRBD1. CDR1 and CDR2 (germline): LGHNA, YNFKEQ. The CDR3 covers 15 residues. The trim removed 4 bases at V and 7 bases at J, leaving 7 bases unmatched. The CDR3 nucleotides are TGTGCCAGCAGCCCCTCGGACAGGAGAAATTCACCCCTCCACTTT. Its translation: CASSPSDRRNSPLHF.

The chain employs TRBV3-1 (or the pseudogene TRBV3-2) and TRBJ1-5, with a tentative D call TRBD1 (5 bases). V lost 4 bases, J lost 0 bases, and 10 bases lay in between. Germline values: CDR1 LGHDT, CDR2 YNNKEL (reference sequence). The CDR3 contains 15 residues. CDR3 coding DNA: TGTGCCAGCAGCCGGGGCCAGGGTAGCAATCAGCCCCAGCATTTT. Amino acids: CASSRGQGSNQPQHF.

The rearrangement joins TRBV16 to TRBJ2-7; 9 positions match TRBD2. J lost 6 bases, V lost 0 bases, and 6 bases had no gene match. The CDR3 spans 15 residues. Germline V CDR1 and CDR2: KGHSY, FQNENV. The CDR3 region is CASSQSAGGPFEQYF. Written as DNA, the CDR3 is TGTGCCAGCAGCCAATCTGCGGGAGGGCCATTCGAGCAGTACTTC. Based on the CDR3 plus reference TRBV16 and TRBJ2-7, the full variable domain is GEEVAQTPKHLVRGEGQKAKLYCAPIKGHSYVFWYQQVLKNEFKFLISFQNENVFDETGMPKERFSAKCLPNSPCSLEIQATKLEDSAVYFCASSQSAGGPFEQYFGPGTRLTVT.

The chain employs TRBV19 and TRBJ2-5; TRBD1 aligns across 8 bases. The ends lost 6 bases at V and 9 bases at J; junction bases unmatched: 12. CDR3 length: 14 residues. Germline V gives CDR1 LNHDA, CDR2 SQIVND (reference sequence). CDR3 nucleotide sequence: TGTGCCAGTAGCCTGGGACAGGTTCTCGATGCCCAGTACTTC. This translates into CASSLGQVLDAQYF. Full variable domain (remainder filled in from reference TRBV19 and TRBJ2-5): DGGITQSPKYLFRKEGQNVTLSCEQNLNHDAMYWYRQDPGQGLRLIYYSQIVNDFQKGDIAEGYSVSREKKESFPLTVTSAQKNPTAFYLCASSLGQVLDAQYFGPGTRLLVL.

The chain carries TRBV4-1 and TRBJ2-2; D gene unclear. CDR3 length: 15 residues. Germline assignment: CDR1 MGHRA and CDR2 YSYEKL. Trimming took off 0 bases at V and 7 bases at J, with 12 bases between the two ends. As DNA, the CDR3 is TGCGCCAGCAGCCAAGACGCTACTCGGAGCGGGGAGCTGTTTTTT. This sequence encodes CASSQDATRSGELFF.

The chain joins TRBV19 to TRBJ2-3; 12 nucleotides match TRBD2. V trimming: 3 bases; J trimming: 2 bases; junction bases outside the gene matches: 9. The CDR3 has 18 amino acids. Looked up from germline, CDR1 is LNHDA and CDR2 is SQIVND (reference sequence). The CDR3 DNA follows: TGTGCCAGTAGTATCACCCGGACTAGCGGGACACACACAGATACGCAGTATTTT. Protein: CASSITRTSGTHTDTQYF. The variable domain in full, with the rest retrieved from reference TRBV19 and TRBJ2-3, is DGGITQSPKYLFRKEGQNVTLSCEQNLNHDAMYWYRQDPGQGLRLIYYSQIVNDFQKGDIAEGYSVSREKKESFPLTVTSAQKNPTAFYLCASSITRTSGTHTDTQYFGPGTRLTVL.

V usage is TRBV28 and J usage is TRBJ1-5; D is ambiguous. The ends were cut back, 6 bases at V and 7 bases at J, with 19 bases in the middle. Germline CDR1 reads MDHEN; CDR2 reads SYDVKM. CDR3 size: 15 residues. This CDR3 reads CASRTPGVVGQPQHF. CDR3 sequence (DNA): TGTGCCAGCAGAACCCCCGGGGTTGTGGGGCAGCCCCAGCATTTT.

The chain carries TRBV2 and TRBJ2-7, with D tentatively TRBD2 (5 bases). The ends were cut back, 1 base at V and 3 bases at J, with 10 bases in the middle. Per germline, CDR1 SNHLY and CDR2 FYNNEI. The CDR3 sequence is 14 residues long. CDR3 sequence: CASSEGLLDYEQYF. CDR3 nucleotide sequence: TGTGCCAGCAGTGAAGGTCTACTAGACTACGAGCAGTACTTC.

The V call is TRBV5-1, the J call TRBJ2-5; perhaps TRBD2 as D (5 bases). The CDR3 runs to 15 residues. The germline V gene has CDR1 SGHRS and CDR2 YFSETQ. V dropped 4 bases and J dropped 5 bases, with 18 bases sitting between them. The CDR3 loop reads CASSRAGITQETQYF. The CDR3 region has the DNA TGCGCCAGCAGCCGCGCCGGGATTACTCAGGAGACCCAGTACTTC. The variable domain in full, with the rest retrieved from reference TRBV5-1 and TRBJ2-5, is KAGVTQTPRYLIKTRGQQVTLSCSPISGHRSVSWYQQTPGQGLQFLFEYFSETQRNKGNFPGRFSGRQFSNSRSEMNVSTLELGDSALYLCASSRAGITQETQYFGPGTRLLVL.

The chain links TRBV14 to TRBJ1-4; 7 bases fit TRBD1. The CDR3 has 17 residues. Trimming took 1 base from V and 0 from J; bases not matched to a gene: 5. The V gene's germline CDR1 is SGHDN and CDR2 FVKESK. The CDR3 DNA reads TGTGCCAGCAGCCAAGGCCCAGGGGGAGCAACTAATGAAAAACTGTTTTTT. It codes for CASSQGPGGATNEKLFF. Full variable domain (rest looked up from reference TRBV14 and TRBJ1-4): EAGVTQFPSHSVIEKGQTVTLRCDPISGHDNLYWYRRVMGKEIKFLLHFVKESKQDESGMPNNRFLAERTGGTYSTLKVQPAELEDSGVYFCASSQGPGGATNEKLFFGSGTQLSVL.

The chain employs TRBV4-2 and TRBJ2-3, with 13 bases that match TRBD2. The CDR3 covers 18 residues. The junction had 8 bases not matched to a gene; V was cut back by 4 bases and J by 1 base. Per germline, CDR1 LGHNA and CDR2 YNFKEQ. The CDR3 nucleotides are TGTGCCAGCAGCCGCCGGGGGACTAGCGGGATAGGCACAGATACGCAGTATTTT. Its translation: CASSRRGTSGIGTDTQYF.

The chain links TRBV27 to TRBJ2-7; TRBD2 agrees at 7 bases. Germline loops: CDR1 MNHEY, CDR2 SMNVEV (reference sequence). The V and J ends lost 3 bases and 0 bases, in that order; junction bases with no gene match: 2. This CDR3 is built from 14 residues. The DNA of the CDR3 is TGTGCCAGCAGTTTTCTAGCGGCCTCCTACGAGCAGTACTTC. Residues: CASSFLAASYEQYF.

This chain joins TRBV7-9 and TRBJ2-1; D is possibly TRBD1 (6 bases). The CDR3 has 16 residues. CDR1 is SEHNR and CDR2 is FQNEAQ in the germline V gene (reference sequence). Trimming removed 1 base at V and 7 bases at J, with 17 bases between. The CDR3 coding sequence is TGTGCCAGCAGCTTAGGTACAGGGCAGTGGGAAAATGAGCAGTTCTTC. Amino acids: CASSLGTGQWENEQFF.

The chain is built from TRBV3-1 (or the pseudogene TRBV3-2) and TRBJ1-5, with 9 nucleotides matching TRBD1. CDR1 and CDR2 from the germline V gene are LGHDT and YNNKEL (reference sequence). J lost 4 bases, V lost 3 bases, and 10 bases had no gene match. This CDR3 region has 17 residues. The CDR3 DNA sequence: TGTGCCAGCAGCCAGGGGGGGATACAGGGGGCGAATCAGCCCCAGCATTTT. Protein sequence: CASSQGGIQGANQPQHF.

This clone was seen only once. J is TRBJ1-1 and V is TRBV6-2 or TRBV6-3; 7 bases map to TRBD1. Germline V gene sequence: CDR1 MNHEY, CDR2 SVGEGT. J lost 2 bases, V lost 2 bases, and 11 bases had no gene match. The CDR3 has 17 residues. CDR3 bases: TGTGCCAGCAGTTACGCCGTCCAAACAGGGGCCAACACTGAAGCTTTCTTT. Residues: CASSYAVQTGANTEAFF.

The rearrangement uses TRBV10-1 and TRBJ2-5; TRBD1 matches 8 bases. V was clipped by 5 bases and J by 5 bases; unmatched bases: 10. From germline, CDR1 is WNHNN and CDR2 SYGVQD (reference sequence). CDR3 size: 15 residues. The CDR3 loop reads CASSLGQGAMETQYF. The CDR3 DNA sequence: TGCGCCAGCAGTCTGGGGCAGGGGGCGATGGAGACCCAGTACTTC.

This chain uses TRBV6-6 with TRBJ1-5, with D perhaps TRBD1 (6 bases). CDR3 length: 14 residues. The germline V gene encodes CDR1 MNHNY and CDR2 SVGAGI (reference sequence). Trimming left V 1 base short and J 4 bases short, with 8 bases between. CDR3 bases: TGTGCCAGCAGTTACTTACAGGGTAATCAGCCCCAGCATTTT. Its translation is CASSYLQGNQPQHF.

The CDR3 DNA follows: TGCGCCAGCAGTCGGGTGCCTAATGAAAAACTGTTTTTT. It translates to CASSRVPNEKLFF. The J gene is TRBJ1-4, the V gene TRBV10-1; D gene uncertain. The germline gives CDR1 WNHNN, CDR2 SYGVQD (reference sequence). This CDR3 is built from 13 residues. V lost 5 bases, J lost 3 bases, and 7 bases lay in between.

V usage is TRBV25-1 and J usage is TRBJ2-1; no clear D. V gave up 5 bases and J gave up 5 bases, with 4 bases separating them. CDR1 is MGHDK and CDR2 is SYGVNS in the germline V gene. The CDR3 totals 11 residues. Here the CDR3 DNA reads TGTGCCAGCAGTACTAACAATGAGCAGTTCTTC. Residues: CASSTNNEQFF.

This clone has only one observation. J is TRBJ1-6 and V is TRBV6-5; 12 nucleotides match TRBD1. The CDR3 is 13 residues long. The germline gives CDR1 MNHEY, CDR2 SVGAGI. J was trimmed by 10 bases and V by 6 bases; bases with no gene match: 1. CDR3 nucleotides: TGTGCCAGCAGGGGACAGGGGGCCTCACCCCTCCACTTT. Protein: CASRGQGASPLHF.

This clone was found many times. The chain combines TRBV6-4 with TRBJ2-1, with 9 nucleotides matching TRBD2. The CDR3 totals 17 residues. The junction had 10 bases not matched to a gene; V was cut back by 7 bases and J by 0 bases. Germline CDR1 MRHNA, CDR2 SNTAGT. CDR3 nucleotides: TGTGCCAGCAATCCAAGACTAGCGGTGAGCTCCTACAATGAGCAGTTCTTC. Residues: CASNPRLAVSSYNEQFF.

About this clone itself: This same CDR3 is encoded by further DNA sequences in the sample. The CDR3 DNA is TGCGCCAGCAGCCAAGATCCGGGGAACACTGAAGCTTTCTTT. As protein: CASSQDPGNTEAFF. The V gene is TRBV4-1, the J gene TRBJ1-1, with D unresolved. Trimming took 0 bases from V and 1 from J, leaving 6 bases between them. CDR3 length: 14 amino acids. CDR1 MGHRA and CDR2 YSYEKL come from the germline V gene.

This chain links TRBV27 with TRBJ2-2; 13 bases line up with TRBD2. V lost 2 bases to trimming and J lost 9 bases; unmatched junction nucleotides: 3. Per the germline V gene, CDR1 is MNHEY and CDR2 is SMNVEV (reference sequence). The CDR3 is made up of 15 amino acids. CDR3: CASSLGTSGIRELFF. The CDR3 DNA follows: TGTGCCAGCAGTTTAGGGACTAGCGGGATAAGGGAGCTGTTTTTT.

This rearrangement joins TRBV19 to TRBJ1-4; D possibly corresponds to TRBD1 (5 bases). The CDR3 covers 14 residues. V was pared by 5 bases and J by 7 bases, with 14 bases between. Germline lookup yields CDR1 LNHDA and CDR2 SQIVND (reference sequence). CDR3 loop: CASSGGHNGEKLFF. In nucleotides, the CDR3 is TGTGCCAGTAGTGGTGGACATAATGGTGAAAAACTGTTTTTT.